The rows below give T cell receptor beta chains drawn from one sample of a study of CD8 T cells in ankylosing spondylitis. TCRdb itself ran the 5' RACE reads through MiXCR, one entry per CDR3 protein. This table holds about 92,000 distinct CDR3 sequences, about 9% found once. The material sequenced was blood, either unsorted or a sorted T cell fraction (not recorded which). The receptors were gathered from a male donor with ankylosing spondylitis or in good health (not recorded which). Both conserved end residues are part of each CDR3. The D gene is left open where the match is weak. The listing skips clone size in some rows; elsewhere it reads once, few, many or a size class.

V gene,D gene,clone size,J gene,CDR3 DNA,CDR3 protein
TRBV20-1,TRBD1,many,TRBJ2-4,TGCAGTGCTAGAGGGACAGGGGGTTCGTTCGTGGCCAAAAACATTCAGTACTTC,CSARGTGGSFVAKNIQYF
TRBV28,TRBD1,many,TRBJ1-4,TGTGCCAGCAGTTCCGGGACAGGGGTTGAAAAACTGTTTTTT,CASSSGTGVEKLFF
TRBV7-6,TRBD1,many,TRBJ2-5,TGTGCCAGCCAGACAGGGCTCCAAGAGACCCAGTACTTC,CASQTGLQETQYF
TRBV12-3/TRBV12-4,NA,NA,TRBJ2-7,TGTGCCAGCAGTTTTCCCTGGACACCCTCCTACGAGCAGTACTTC,CASSFPWTPSYEQYF
TRBV20-1,TRBD1,many,TRBJ1-5,TGCAGTGCTAGAGGGGAGGGACAGGTTAATCAGCCCCAGCATTTT,CSARGEGQVNQPQHF
TRBV7-2,TRBD1,many,TRBJ1-5,TGTGCCAGCAGCTCGGGACAGTATAGCAATCAGCCCCAGCATTTT,CASSSGQYSNQPQHF
TRBV7-8,NA,many,TRBJ2-7,TGTGCCAGCAAGGAGGGGGGGAGGTACGAGCAGTACTTC,CASKEGGRYEQYF
TRBV20-1,TRBD2,NA,TRBJ2-7,TGCAGTGCTAGCGGGACCGGGACTAGCTTTCCCTACGAGCAGTACTTC,CSASGTGTSFPYEQYF
TRBV15,NA,many,TRBJ2-1,TGTGCCACCAGCACCGGGGAAAATGAGCAGTTCTTC,CATSTGENEQFF
TRBV7-8,TRBD1,few,TRBJ1-1,TGTGCCAGCAGCAAGCCGGGACAGGGGTTGAGACAAATGAACACTGAAGCTTTCTTT,CASSKPGQGLRQMNTEAFF
TRBV2,TRBD1,many,TRBJ2-3,TGTGCCGTGAAACAGATGGACAGGCCTAGCACAGATACGCAGTATTTT,CAVKQMDRPSTDTQYF
TRBV6-1,TRBD2,NA,TRBJ2-3,TGTGCCAGCAGTGAAGCCCTACTAGCGGACCGCACAGATACGCAGTATTTT,CASSEALLADRTDTQYF
TRBV7-2,NA,few,TRBJ1-3,TGTGCCAGCAGCCAAAGAACCTTTGGAAACACCATATATTTT,CASSQRTFGNTIYF
TRBV5-1,NA,NA,TRBJ1-5,TGCGTCAGCAGCTTGGGGCCCCAACCTAATCAGCCCCAACATTTT,CVSSLGPQPNQPQHF
TRBV23-1,TRBD1,many,TRBJ2-2,TGCGCCAGCAATAGGGACAGGAGGACCGGGGAGCTGTTTTTT,CASNRDRRTGELFF
TRBV28,NA,many,TRBJ2-7,TGTGCCAGCAGTTTAGCGGGACAACTCTCCTACGAGCAGTACTTC,CASSLAGQLSYEQYF
TRBV12-3/TRBV12-4,NA,many,TRBJ1-2,TGTGCCAGCACAATTCTTCCGACGGGACTGACTGATGGCTACACCTTC,CASTILPTGLTDGYTF
TRBV19,NA,NA,TRBJ2-3,TGTGCCAGTAGTATTGGGACCCTCTCAGGCACAGATACGCAGTATTTT,CASSIGTLSGTDTQYF
TRBV5-1,NA,many,TRBJ2-3,TGCGCCAGCAGCTTGAAGGATACGCAGTATTTT,CASSLKDTQYF
TRBV20-1,NA,many,TRBJ2-2,TGCAGTGCTAACGCCCGGCTTTCTAACACCGGGGAGCTGTTTTTT,CSANARLSNTGELFF
TRBV12-3/TRBV12-4,NA,many,TRBJ2-4,TGTGCCAGCAGTTTGAAGGGTCTAGCCAAAAACATTCAGTACTTC,CASSLKGLAKNIQYF
TRBV15,NA,many,TRBJ1-1,TGTGCCACCAGCAGAGGAACAGGGAAGGTCGAAGACGCTTTCTTT,CATSRGTGKVEDAFF
TRBV5-5,NA,many,TRBJ1-6,TGTGCCAGCAGCTTGTCCGATTTTGGGTCACCCCTCCACTTT,CASSLSDFGSPLHF
TRBV5-6,NA,many,TRBJ1-6,TGTGCCAGCAGCTTCAGGGGTGTGTATTCACCCCTCCACTTT,CASSFRGVYSPLHF
TRBV20-1,NA,many,TRBJ1-5,TGCAGTGTTGGGGCTGGGGGGGGCAATCAGCCCCAGCATTTT,CSVGAGGGNQPQHF
TRBV29-1,NA,many,TRBJ2-1,TGCAGCGCCAACGAGAGAGTCAGTTCTCAGAGGGATGAGCAGTTCTTC,CSANERVSSQRDEQFF
TRBV12-3/TRBV12-4,NA,many,TRBJ2-7,TGTGCCAGCAGTTTGGGACTCGTCTCTACCTACGAGCAGTACTTC,CASSLGLVSTYEQYF
TRBV5-1,TRBD1,many,TRBJ2-3,TGCGCCAGCAGCTTGGACAGGGGTACCGGGGCAGATACGCAGTATTTT,CASSLDRGTGADTQYF
TRBV7-2,NA,NA,TRBJ2-7,TGTGCCAGCAGCTTAGCGCTTCACGAGCAGTACTTC,CASSLALHEQYF
TRBV7-2,NA,few,TRBJ2-3,TGTGCCAGCAGCTTAGGCAGGGTCGGAGATACGCAGTATTTT,CASSLGRVGDTQYF
TRBV25-1,NA,many,TRBJ2-2,TGTGCCAGCAGTGACATAAGGGGAGCCGGAACCGGGGAGCTGTTTTTT,CASSDIRGAGTGELFF
TRBV4-2,NA,few,TRBJ1-4,TGTGCCAGCAGCCAAGATTGGCAGGCAGCTTATGAAAAACTGTTTTTT,CASSQDWQAAYEKLFF
TRBV12-3/TRBV12-4,NA,many,TRBJ2-1,TGTGCCAGCAGTTTAGTTGGGGGGAATGAGCAGTTCTTC,CASSLVGGNEQFF
TRBV5-1,NA,many,TRBJ1-6,TGCGCCAGCAGCTTGGATAATTCACCCCTCCACTTT,CASSLDNSPLHF
TRBV5-8,NA,many,TRBJ2-1,TGTGCCAGCAGCAGGGATGGATCCTACAATGAGCAGTTCTTC,CASSRDGSYNEQFF
TRBV5-6,NA,many,TRBJ1-2,TGTGCCAGCAGCACACAGTCGTACTATGGCTACACCTTC,CASSTQSYYGYTF
TRBV29-1,NA,many,TRBJ2-5,TGCAGCGTTGAATCTGGACACCCCGAACTCCAAGAGACCCAGTACTTC,CSVESGHPELQETQYF
TRBV7-9,NA,many,TRBJ1-1,TGTGCCAGCAGCTCCGGACAGCCGAACACTGAAGCTTTCTTT,CASSSGQPNTEAFF
TRBV10-1,NA,many,TRBJ2-4,TGCGCCATCGCGGATCGGAACTACAAAAACATTCAGTACTTC,CAIADRNYKNIQYF